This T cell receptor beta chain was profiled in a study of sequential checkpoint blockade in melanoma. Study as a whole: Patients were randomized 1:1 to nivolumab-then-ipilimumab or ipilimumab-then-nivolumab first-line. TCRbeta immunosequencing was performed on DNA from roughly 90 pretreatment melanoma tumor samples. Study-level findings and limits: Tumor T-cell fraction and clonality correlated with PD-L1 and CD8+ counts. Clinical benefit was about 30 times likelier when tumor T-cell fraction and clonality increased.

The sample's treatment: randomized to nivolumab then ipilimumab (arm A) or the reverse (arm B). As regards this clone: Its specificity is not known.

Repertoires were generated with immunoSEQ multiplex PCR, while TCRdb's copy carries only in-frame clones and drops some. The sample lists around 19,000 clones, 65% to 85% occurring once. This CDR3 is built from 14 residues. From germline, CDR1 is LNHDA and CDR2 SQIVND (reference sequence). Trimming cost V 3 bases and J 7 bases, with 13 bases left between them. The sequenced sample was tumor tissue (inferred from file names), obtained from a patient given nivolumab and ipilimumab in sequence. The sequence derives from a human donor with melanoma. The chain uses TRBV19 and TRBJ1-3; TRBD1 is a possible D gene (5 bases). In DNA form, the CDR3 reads TGTGCCAGTAGTATGGGACGGGTTGGGAACACCATATATTTT. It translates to CASSMGRVGNTIYF.